This is a list of T cell receptor beta chains from one sample in a study of blood T cells in healthy people across ages. TCRdb redid the calling of the 5' RACE reads with MiXCR, one entry per CDR3 protein. The sample holds approximately 350,000 distinct CDR3 sequences, roughly half seen once. Sequencing used blood. Receptors originate from a man aged 60 to 75 in good health. The CDR3 runs from the conserved cysteine through the conserved F or W. D genes are given only for firm matches.

cdr3_aa j_call d_call v_call
CASSSRPVGGTEAFF TRBJ1-1 - TRBV7-2
CASSLSLRQGSTNEKLFF TRBJ1-4 TRBD1 TRBV27
CASSPSSFEQYF TRBJ2-7 - TRBV7-2
CASSSPGRSSYEQYF TRBJ2-7 - TRBV28
CAATGSDGYTF TRBJ1-2 - TRBV7-9
CSAPSSGRAWEQFF TRBJ2-1 TRBD2 TRBV20-1
CASRAQGYYGYTF TRBJ1-2 - TRBV25-1
CASSNSGTRSETQYF TRBJ2-5 TRBD2 TRBV3-1
CASSLDTGSLAKNIQYF TRBJ2-4 - TRBV7-9
CASSPRGYNEQFF TRBJ2-1 - TRBV7-2
CASSRLDRGFGIQYF TRBJ2-4 TRBD1 TRBV7-2
CASSEAGRGSEQFF TRBJ2-1 TRBD1 TRBV2
CASSRTVLYGCTF TRBJ1-2 - TRBV7-2
CASSLAGGTSETQYF TRBJ2-3 TRBD2 TRBV7-6
CAFTGDNSPLHF TRBJ1-6 TRBD1 TRBV30
CASSLVVGGGYTF TRBJ1-2 - TRBV7-8
CAISEYRGDYEQYF TRBJ2-7 - TRBV10-3
CASSTRTGGTDTQYF TRBJ2-3 TRBD1 TRBV6-6
CASSSGQKHGYTF TRBJ1-2 TRBD1 TRBV7-2
CASSLETGGYEQYF TRBJ2-7 TRBD2 TRBV7-2
CSGGTAGANVLTF TRBJ2-6 - TRBV20-1
CASSLTGLAGDTQYF TRBJ2-3 TRBD2 TRBV7-3
CASSGRATSNYGYTF TRBJ1-2 - TRBV2